What follows describes a single TCR beta chain. The antigen is unknown. The memory fraction was CD4+CD45RO+CD25- cells. Points from the study as a whole: Tumor Tregs overlapped most with tumor, then blood, naive CD4+ cells.

Full-length variable regions came from constant-region reverse primers plus semi-nested Nested Universal Primer A PCR. TCRdb recomputed calls from the 5' RACE reads with MiXCR, one row per CDR3 protein. The table lists under 65,000 distinct CDR3 sequences, roughly 28% of them singletons. This CDR3 contains 16 residues. Germline V gene lookup returns CDR1 ENHRY and CDR2 SYGVKD. Trimming shortened V by 3 bases and J by 1 base, and 14 bases separated the two germline ends. This chain uses TRBV10-3 with TRBJ2-3; D possibly corresponds to TRBD1 (5 bases). This sequence was found in a female donor with breast cancer. The sequencing input was tumor-infiltrating memory CD4+ T cells sorted from the breast tumor. Noted subset: memory CD4+ T cells, CD4+CD45RO+CD25-. CDR3 in DNA: TGTGCCATCAGTGACAGGGCTTCGAAAGGCACAGATACGCAGTATTTT. Its protein product is CAISDRASKGTDTQYF.